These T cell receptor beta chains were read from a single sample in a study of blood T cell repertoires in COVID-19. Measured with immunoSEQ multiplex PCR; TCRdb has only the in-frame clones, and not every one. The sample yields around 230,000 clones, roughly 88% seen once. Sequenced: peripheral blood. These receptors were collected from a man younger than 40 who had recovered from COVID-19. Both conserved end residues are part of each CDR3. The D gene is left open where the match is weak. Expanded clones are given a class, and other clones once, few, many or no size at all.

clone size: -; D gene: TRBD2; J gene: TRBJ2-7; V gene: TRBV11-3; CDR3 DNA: TGTGCCAGCAGCTTAGCCGGGGGGTCCTACGAGCAGTACTTC; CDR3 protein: CASSLAGGSYEQYF
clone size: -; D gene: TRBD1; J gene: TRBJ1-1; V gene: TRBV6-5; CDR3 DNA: TGTGCCAGCCTAGACAGGGGGGTCATGAACACTGAAGCTTTCTTT; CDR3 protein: CASLDRGVMNTEAFF
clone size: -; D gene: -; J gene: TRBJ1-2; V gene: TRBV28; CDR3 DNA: TGTGCCAGCAGTTTGGAGAGGGTCTCGGTGGGGTATGGCTACACCTTC; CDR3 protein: CASSLERVSVGYGYTF
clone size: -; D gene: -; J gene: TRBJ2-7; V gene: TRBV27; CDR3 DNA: TGTGCCAGCTTCGCCTTCCAGGGCAACGAGCAGTACTTC; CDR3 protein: CASFAFQGNEQYF
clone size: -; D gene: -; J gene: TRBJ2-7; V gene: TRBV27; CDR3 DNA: TGTGCCAGCAGTAACCTTCTGCAGGGGAACCGCTACGAGCAGTACTTC; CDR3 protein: CASSNLLQGNRYEQYF
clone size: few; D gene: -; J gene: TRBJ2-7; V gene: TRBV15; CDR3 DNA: TGTGCCACCAGCAGAGAAGGGGACTCCTACGAGCAGTACTTC; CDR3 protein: CATSREGDSYEQYF
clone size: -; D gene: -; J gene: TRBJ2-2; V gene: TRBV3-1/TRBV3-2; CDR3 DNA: TGTGCCAGCAGCCGTAGCGTGGGAAACACCGGGGAGCTGTTTTTT; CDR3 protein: CASSRSVGNTGELFF
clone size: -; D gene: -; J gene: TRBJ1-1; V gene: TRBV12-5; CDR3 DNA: TGTGCTAGTGGTTTACATCAGGGGTGGACTGAAGCTTTCTTT; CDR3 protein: CASGLHQGWTEAFF
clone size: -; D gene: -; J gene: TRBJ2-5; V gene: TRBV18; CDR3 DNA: TGTGCCAGCTCACGACTTCAAGAGACCCAGTACTTC; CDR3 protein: CASSRLQETQYF
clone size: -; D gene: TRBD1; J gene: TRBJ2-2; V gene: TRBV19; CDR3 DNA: TGTGCCAGTAGTAAGAGGGACAGGGGCGCCGGGGAGCTGTTTTTT; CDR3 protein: CASSKRDRGAGELFF
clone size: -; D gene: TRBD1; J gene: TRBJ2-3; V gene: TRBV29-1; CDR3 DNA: TGCAGCGCTCGGACAGGGGGAAGATCAGATACGCAGTATTTT; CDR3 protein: CSARTGGRSDTQYF
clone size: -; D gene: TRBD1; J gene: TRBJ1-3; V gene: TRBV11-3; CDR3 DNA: TGTGCCAGCAGCCCCGGACAGGGGAGGGAGTCTGGAAACACCATATATTTT; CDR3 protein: CASSPGQGRESGNTIYF
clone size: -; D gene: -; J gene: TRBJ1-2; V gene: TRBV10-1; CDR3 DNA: TGCGCCAGCAGCTACGGACAGTCCTTCTATGGCTACACCTTC; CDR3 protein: CASSYGQSFYGYTF
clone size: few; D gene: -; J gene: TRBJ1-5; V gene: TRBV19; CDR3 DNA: TGTGCCAGTAGTATAGGGGGAGCCGGATCCCATTTT; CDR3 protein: CASSIGGAGSHF
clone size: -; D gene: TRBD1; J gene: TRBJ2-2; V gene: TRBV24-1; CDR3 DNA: TGTGCCACCAGTGGCCCCCCGGGGACAGGGGAAACCGGGGAGCTGTTTTTT; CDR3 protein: CATSGPPGTGETGELFF
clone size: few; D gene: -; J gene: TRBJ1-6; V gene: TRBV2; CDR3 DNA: TGTGCCAGCAGTGAAGGCCAGCGATCCTCCTATAATTCACCCCTCCACTTT; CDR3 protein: CASSEGQRSSYNSPLHF
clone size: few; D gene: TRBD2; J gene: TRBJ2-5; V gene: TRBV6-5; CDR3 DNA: TGTGCCAGCAGGCGGGGGGGCCTAGGGGAGACCCAGTACTTC; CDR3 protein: CASRRGGLGETQYF
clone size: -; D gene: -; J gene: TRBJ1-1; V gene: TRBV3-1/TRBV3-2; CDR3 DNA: TGTGCCAGCAGCTCTGGACAGCGCCGTACTGAAGCTTTCTTT; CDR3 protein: CASSSGQRRTEAFF
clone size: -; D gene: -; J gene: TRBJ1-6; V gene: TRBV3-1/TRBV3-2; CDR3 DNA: TGTGCCAGCAGCCAAAGGAGTCGTTCACCCCTCCACTTT; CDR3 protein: CASSQRSRSPLHF
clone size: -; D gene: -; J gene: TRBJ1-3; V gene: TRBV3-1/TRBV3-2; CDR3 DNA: TGTGCCAGCAGCCAACGGGAGACGGTCTCTGGAAACACCATATATTTT; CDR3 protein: CASSQRETVSGNTIYF
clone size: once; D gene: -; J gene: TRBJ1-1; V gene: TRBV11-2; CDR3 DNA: TGTGCCAGCAGAAGGCCCGGGGGGCGGGGCACTGAAGCTTTCTTT; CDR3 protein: CASRRPGGRGTEAFF